The present TCR beta chain was sequenced within a study of STAT3 mutations in large granular lymphocyte leukemia. On the study more broadly: More than half of T-LGLL patients received immunosuppressive therapy. Study results and limitations: Every T-cell large granular lymphocyte leukemia patient had at least one immunodominant TCR beta clonotype. Differing intervals and regimens complicate linking therapy response to clone burden.

Germline-derived CDR1 and CDR2 are LGHNA and YNFKEQ. CDR3 length: 16 amino acids. Trimming at V came to 3 bases and at J to 4 bases, leaving 5 bases not matched to a gene. About this clone itself: Its target is not known.

Generated by immunoSEQ multiplex PCR, the TCRdb table keeps only in-frame clones and is missing some. The repertoire holds around 13,000 clones, with roughly 80% as singletons. The TCR originated in a man aged 55-75 years with T-cell large granular lymphocyte leukemia. Some clones in this sample may be carry-over from other donors' samples. V gene TRBV4-2 combines with J gene TRBJ2-1, with TRBD2 matching 11 bases. The sample was peripheral blood mononuclear cells. CDR3 loop: CASSQGTSGLYNEQFF. The CDR3 DNA sequence: TGTGCCAGCAGCCAGGGGACTAGCGGACTTTACAATGAGCAGTTCTTC.